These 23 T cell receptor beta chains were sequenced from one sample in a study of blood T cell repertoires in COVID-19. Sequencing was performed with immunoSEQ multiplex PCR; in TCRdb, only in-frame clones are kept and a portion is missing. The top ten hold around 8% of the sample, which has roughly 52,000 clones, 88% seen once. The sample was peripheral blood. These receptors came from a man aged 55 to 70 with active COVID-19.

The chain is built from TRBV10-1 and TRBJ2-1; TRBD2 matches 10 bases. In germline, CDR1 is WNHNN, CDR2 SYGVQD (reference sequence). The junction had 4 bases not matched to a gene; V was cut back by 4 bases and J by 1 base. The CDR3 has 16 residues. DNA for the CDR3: TGCGCCAGCAGTGCAGCTAGCGGGAGATCCTACAATGAGCAGTTCTTC. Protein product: CASSAASGRSYNEQFF.

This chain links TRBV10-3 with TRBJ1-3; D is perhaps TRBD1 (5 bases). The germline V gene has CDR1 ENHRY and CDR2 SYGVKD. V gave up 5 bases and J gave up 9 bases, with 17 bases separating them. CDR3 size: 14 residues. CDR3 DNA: TGTGCCATCAGTCTCGCAGGGACTCGAAGCACCATATATTTT. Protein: CAISLAGTRSTIYF.

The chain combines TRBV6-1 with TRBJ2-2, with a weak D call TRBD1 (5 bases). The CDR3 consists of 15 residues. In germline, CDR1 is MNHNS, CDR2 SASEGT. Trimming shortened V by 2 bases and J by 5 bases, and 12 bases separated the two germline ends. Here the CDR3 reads CASSELQGFTGELFF. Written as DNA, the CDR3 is TGTGCCAGCAGTGAACTTCAGGGTTTTACCGGGGAGCTGTTTTTT.

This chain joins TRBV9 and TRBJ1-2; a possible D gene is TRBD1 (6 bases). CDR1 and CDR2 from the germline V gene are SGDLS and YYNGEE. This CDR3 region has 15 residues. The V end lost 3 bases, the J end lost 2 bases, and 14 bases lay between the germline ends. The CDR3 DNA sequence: TGTGCCAGCAGCGACCCGGGGCAGGGGAACTATGGCTACACCTTC. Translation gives CASSDPGQGNYGYTF.

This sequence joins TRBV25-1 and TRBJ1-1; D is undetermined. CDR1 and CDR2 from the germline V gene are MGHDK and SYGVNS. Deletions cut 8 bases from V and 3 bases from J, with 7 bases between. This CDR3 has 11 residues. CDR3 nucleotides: TGTGCCAGCGCACAATACACTGAAGCTTTCTTT. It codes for CASAQYTEAFF.

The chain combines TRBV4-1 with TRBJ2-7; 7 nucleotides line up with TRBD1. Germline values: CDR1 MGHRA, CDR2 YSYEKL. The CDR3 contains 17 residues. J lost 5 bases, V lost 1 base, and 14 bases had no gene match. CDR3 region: CASSQGRTGRLLHEQYF. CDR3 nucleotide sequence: TGCGCCAGCAGCCAAGGTCGGACAGGCCGCCTTTTGCACGAGCAGTACTTC.

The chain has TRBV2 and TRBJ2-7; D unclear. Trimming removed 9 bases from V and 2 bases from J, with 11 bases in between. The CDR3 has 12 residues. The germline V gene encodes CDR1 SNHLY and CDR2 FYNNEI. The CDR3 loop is CASQIPAYEQYF. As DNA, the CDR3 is TGTGCCAGTCAGATCCCAGCCTACGAGCAGTACTTC.

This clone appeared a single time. The CDR3 region has the DNA TGCGCCAGCAGCCAGACAGCCTCAACTAATGAAAAACTGTTTTTT. This translates into CASSQTASTNEKLFF. The chain couples TRBV4-1 to TRBJ1-4, with a tentative D call TRBD1 (5 bases). The V end lost 3 bases, the J end lost 0 bases, and 8 bases lay between the germline ends. This CDR3 is built from 15 residues. CDR1 is MGHRA and CDR2 is YSYEKL in the germline V gene.

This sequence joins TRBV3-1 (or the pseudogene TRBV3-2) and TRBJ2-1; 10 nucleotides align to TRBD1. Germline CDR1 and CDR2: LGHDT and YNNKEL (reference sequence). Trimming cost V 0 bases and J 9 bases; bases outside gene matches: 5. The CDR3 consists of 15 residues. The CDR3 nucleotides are TGTGCCAGCAGCCAAGACGGGAGACAGGGGGCTGAGCAGTTCTTC. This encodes CASSQDGRQGAEQFF.

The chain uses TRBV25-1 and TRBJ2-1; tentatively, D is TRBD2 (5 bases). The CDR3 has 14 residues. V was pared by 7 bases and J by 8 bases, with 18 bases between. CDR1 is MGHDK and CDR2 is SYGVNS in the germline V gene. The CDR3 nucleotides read TGTGCCAGCACCTCGTCGGAGGCTATTTATGAGCAGTTCTTC. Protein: CASTSSEAIYEQFF.

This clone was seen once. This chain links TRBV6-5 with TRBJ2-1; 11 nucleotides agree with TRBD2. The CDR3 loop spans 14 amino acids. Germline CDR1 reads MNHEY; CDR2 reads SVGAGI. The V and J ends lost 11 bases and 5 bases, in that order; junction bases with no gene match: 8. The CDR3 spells CAGASSGRNNEQFF. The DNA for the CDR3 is TGTGCCGGAGCCTCTAGCGGGAGGAACAATGAGCAGTTCTTC.

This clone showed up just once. The CDR3 reads CASSLTSGRYGTQYF. CDR3 nucleotide sequence: TGTGCCAGCAGCTTGACTAGCGGGAGGTATGGGACCCAGTACTTC. V is TRBV5-6 and J is TRBJ2-5; TRBD2 matches 12 bases. CDR3 length: 15 amino acids. The trim removed 1 base at V and 7 bases at J, leaving 5 bases unmatched. Looked up from germline, CDR1 is SGHDT and CDR2 is YYEEEE.

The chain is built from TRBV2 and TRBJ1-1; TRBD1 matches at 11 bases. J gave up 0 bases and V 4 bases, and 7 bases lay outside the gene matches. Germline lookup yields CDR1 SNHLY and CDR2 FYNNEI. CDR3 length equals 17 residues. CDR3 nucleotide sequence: TGTGCCAGCAGTGGGACAGGGGGCCTTTCCATGAACACTGAAGCTTTCTTT. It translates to CASSGTGGLSMNTEAFF.

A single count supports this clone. CDR3 residues: CASSQERWWETSTDTQYF. CDR3 nucleotide sequence: TGCGCCAGCAGCCAAGAAAGGTGGTGGGAGACAAGCACAGATACGCAGTATTTT. The rearrangement joins TRBV4-1 to TRBJ2-3; D might be TRBD2 (5 bases). CDR3 length: 18 residues. Trimming took off 0 bases at V and 0 bases at J, with 16 bases between the two ends. Germline V gives CDR1 MGHRA, CDR2 YSYEKL.

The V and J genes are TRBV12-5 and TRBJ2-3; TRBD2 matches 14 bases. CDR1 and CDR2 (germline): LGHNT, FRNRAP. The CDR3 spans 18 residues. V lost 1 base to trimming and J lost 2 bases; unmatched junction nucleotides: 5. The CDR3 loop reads CASGLDRLAGGFTDTQYF. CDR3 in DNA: TGTGCTAGTGGTTTGGACAGACTAGCGGGAGGGTTCACAGATACGCAGTATTTT.

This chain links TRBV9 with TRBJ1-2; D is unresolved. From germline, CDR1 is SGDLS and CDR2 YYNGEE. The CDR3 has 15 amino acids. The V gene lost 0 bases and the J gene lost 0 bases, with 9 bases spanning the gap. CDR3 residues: CASSVGSAPNYGYTF. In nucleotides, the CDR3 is TGTGCCAGCAGCGTAGGAAGCGCACCTAACTATGGCTACACCTTC.

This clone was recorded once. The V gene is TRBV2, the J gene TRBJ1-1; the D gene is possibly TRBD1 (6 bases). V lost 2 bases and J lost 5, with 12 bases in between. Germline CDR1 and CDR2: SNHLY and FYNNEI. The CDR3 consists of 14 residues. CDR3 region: CASSEQGQGTEAFF. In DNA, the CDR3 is TGTGCCAGCAGTGAACAGGGGCAGGGAACTGAAGCTTTCTTT.

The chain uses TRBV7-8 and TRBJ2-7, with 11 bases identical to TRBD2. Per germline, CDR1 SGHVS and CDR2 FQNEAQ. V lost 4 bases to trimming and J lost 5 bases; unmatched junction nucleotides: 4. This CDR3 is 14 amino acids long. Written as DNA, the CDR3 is TGTGCCAGCAGCTCGGCTAGCGGGAGGAACGAGCAGTACTTC. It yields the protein CASSSASGRNEQYF.

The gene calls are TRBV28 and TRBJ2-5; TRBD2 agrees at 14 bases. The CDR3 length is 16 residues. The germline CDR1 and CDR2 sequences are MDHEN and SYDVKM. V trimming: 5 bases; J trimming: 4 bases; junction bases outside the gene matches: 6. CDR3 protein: CASSVTSGRGGETQYF. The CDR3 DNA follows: TGTGCCAGCAGTGTGACTAGCGGGAGGGGGGGAGAGACCCAGTACTTC.

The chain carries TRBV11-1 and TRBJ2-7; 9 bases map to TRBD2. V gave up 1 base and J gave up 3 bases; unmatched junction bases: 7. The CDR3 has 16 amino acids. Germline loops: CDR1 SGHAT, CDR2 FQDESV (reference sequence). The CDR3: CASSLGVAGVGYEQYF. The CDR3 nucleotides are TGTGCCAGCAGCTTAGGGGTAGCGGGAGTCGGCTACGAGCAGTACTTC.

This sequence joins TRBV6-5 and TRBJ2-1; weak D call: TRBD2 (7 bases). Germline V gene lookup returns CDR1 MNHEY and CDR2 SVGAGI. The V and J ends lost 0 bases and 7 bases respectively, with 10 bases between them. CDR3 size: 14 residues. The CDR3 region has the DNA TGTGCCAGCAGTTACTCAGGGGGGGAAAATGAGCAGTTCTTC. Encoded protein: CASSYSGGENEQFF.

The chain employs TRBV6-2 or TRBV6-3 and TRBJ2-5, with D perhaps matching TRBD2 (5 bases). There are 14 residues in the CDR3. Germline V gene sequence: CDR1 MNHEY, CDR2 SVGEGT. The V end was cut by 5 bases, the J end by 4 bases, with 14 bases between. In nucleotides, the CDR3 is TGTGCCAGCAGTCGGACCGCCCGGGGAGAGACCCAGTACTTC. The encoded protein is CASSRTARGETQYF.

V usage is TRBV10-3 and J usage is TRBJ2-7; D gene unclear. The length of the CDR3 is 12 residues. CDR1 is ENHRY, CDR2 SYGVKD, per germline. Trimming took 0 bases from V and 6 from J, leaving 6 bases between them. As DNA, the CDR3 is TGTGCCATCAGTGAGTCCTTGGCCGAGCAGTACTTC. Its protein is CAISESLAEQYF.